Listed below are T cell receptor beta chains from one sample, sequenced in a study of T-cell reconstitution after alpha-beta-depleted transplantation in children. TCRdb ran MiXCR on the PCR reads and lists one entry per CDR3 protein. The top ten clones hold around a quarter of a sample with some 450,000 distinct CDR3 sequences, 43% of them seen once. The sequenced sample was PBMCs, obtained before TCRalphabeta/CD19-depleted stem cell transplant. These receptors were collected from a girl aged 2-9 years with aplastic anemia, due to receive a stem cell transplant. The CDR3 runs from the conserved cysteine through the conserved F or W. A D gene is named only where the DNA matches it firmly. Clone size is stated in some rows and not others, as once, few, many or a class when expanded.

TGCAGTGCTTATGCGCCGGGCGCAAGGGGGAGGGTCCCCCCAGATACGCAGTATTTT | CSAYAPGARGRVPPDTQYF | TRBV20-1 | - | few | TRBJ2-3
TGTGCCAGCAGCTTGGCCGGACAGCCGTTCTTTCGCACAGATACGCAGTATTTT | CASSLAGQPFFRTDTQYF | TRBV7-2 | - | few | TRBJ2-3
TGTGCCAGCAGCCTCCTGGGAGCGAACACTGAAGCTTTCTTT | CASSLLGANTEAFF | TRBV9 | - | - | TRBJ1-1
TGCAGTGCTACTACTCAAAGCGGGTCTATGGGAAATGAGCAGTTCTTC | CSATTQSGSMGNEQFF | TRBV20-1 | - | few | TRBJ2-1
TGTGCCAGCAGAGGTTCTAGCGACGAGCAGTACTTC | CASRGSSDEQYF | TRBV12-3/TRBV12-4 | - | few | TRBJ2-7
TGTGCCAGCAGCCCCGGGACAGGGGGCGAAAAACTGTTTTTT | CASSPGTGGEKLFF | TRBV7-9 | TRBD1 | many | TRBJ1-4
TGTGCCAGCAGCAAAAACCGGGACAGGGGGCAGGAAAAACTGTTTTTT | CASSKNRDRGQEKLFF | TRBV6-1 | TRBD1 | - | TRBJ1-4
TGTGCCAGCAGCCCTTACTCCGGCTACCAGTACCAAGAGACCCAGTACTTC | CASSPYSGYQYQETQYF | TRBV12-3/TRBV12-4 | - | - | TRBJ2-5
TGCGCCAGCAGCCCTCCGGGACTAGCGGGAGGAGGAGATACGCAGTATTTT | CASSPPGLAGGGDTQYF | TRBV5-1 | TRBD2 | - | TRBJ2-3
TGTGCCAGCAGTTCTAGCGGATACACAGATATGCAGTATTTT | CASSSSGYTDMQYF | TRBV7-6 | TRBD2 | - | TRBJ2-3
TGTGCCAGCAGCTACCGACATCAAGATACGCAGTATTTT | CASSYRHQDTQYF | TRBV5-4 | - | once | TRBJ2-3
TGTGCCAGCAGCTTACAATGGGGCAATGAGCAGTTCTTC | CASSLQWGNEQFF | TRBV7-2 | - | once | TRBJ2-1
TGTGCCAGCAGCCAAGATCCGGGGGGAGCCAAAAACATTCAGTACTTC | CASSQDPGGAKNIQYF | TRBV4-2 | TRBD2 | few | TRBJ2-4
TGTGCCATCAGTGAGTCGGTACTTGAGGAACTTTTTTACCCAGATACGCAGTATTTT | CAISESVLEELFYPDTQYF | TRBV10-3 | - | few | TRBJ2-3
TGTGCCAGCAGCTTAAGGGCGGACTATGGCTACACCTTC | CASSLRADYGYTF | TRBV7-3 | - | - | TRBJ1-2
TGTGCCACCAGCAGAGAGACAGGGGGGGTATTTTCTATGGAGACCCAGTACTTC | CATSRETGGVFSMETQYF | TRBV15 | TRBD1 | - | TRBJ2-5
TGCAGTGCTACTAAGTCTGTAAGCCGTAATGAGCAGTTCTTC | CSATKSVSRNEQFF | TRBV20-1 | - | - | TRBJ2-1
TGTGCCAGCAGCTCAGGACCCGGGACTAGACCAGATACGCAGTATTTT | CASSSGPGTRPDTQYF | TRBV7-8 | TRBD2 | many | TRBJ2-3